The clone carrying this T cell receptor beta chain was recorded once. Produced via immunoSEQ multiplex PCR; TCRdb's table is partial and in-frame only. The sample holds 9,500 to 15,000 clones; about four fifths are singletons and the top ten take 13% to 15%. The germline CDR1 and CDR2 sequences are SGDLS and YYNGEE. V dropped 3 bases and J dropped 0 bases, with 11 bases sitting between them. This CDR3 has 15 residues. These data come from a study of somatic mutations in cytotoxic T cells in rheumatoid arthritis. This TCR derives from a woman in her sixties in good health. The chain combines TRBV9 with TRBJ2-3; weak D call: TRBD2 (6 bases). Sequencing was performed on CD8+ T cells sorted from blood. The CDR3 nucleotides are TGTGCCAGCAGCGAAGGACTATCTAGCACAGATACGCAGTATTTT. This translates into CASSEGLSSTDTQYF.